These 7 T cell receptor beta chains were all obtained from the same sample, sequenced in a study of cytomegalovirus exposure and HLA in healthy donors. PCR employed 60 Vbeta and 13 Jbeta primers. The method was immunoSEQ multiplex PCR; TCRdb's version includes in-frame clones alone and lacks a portion of them. The sample holds under 250,000 clones, approximately 85% seen once. The sequencing sample was made of PBMCs. These receptor sequences come from a girl aged 2-10 years in good health and CMV-seronegative.

The rearrangement joins TRBV7-8 to TRBJ2-1; D perhaps matches TRBD2 (6 bases). V was pared by 3 bases and J by 12 bases, with 18 bases between. The CDR3 is 14 amino acids. The V gene's germline CDR1 is SGHVS and CDR2 FQNEAQ. CDR3 protein: CASSLQMFRDSQFF. The CDR3 bases are TGTGCCAGCAGCTTGCAAATGTTCCGGGACTCGCAGTTCTTC.

The rearrangement links TRBV6-1 to TRBJ1-4, with D tentatively TRBD1 (5 bases). This CDR3 contains 13 residues. The ends were cut back, 3 bases at V and 7 bases at J, with 9 bases in the middle. Germline-derived CDR1 and CDR2 are MNHNS and SASEGT. The CDR3 region is CASSEGLTEKLFF. The CDR3 DNA is TGTGCCAGCAGTGAGGGACTAACTGAAAAACTGTTTTTT.

This sequence joins TRBV7-6 and TRBJ2-7; 14 nucleotides agree with TRBD2. The junction had 7 bases not matched to a gene; V was cut back by 0 bases and J by 3 bases. Looked up from germline, CDR1 is SGHVS and CDR2 is FNYEAQ. The CDR3 covers 18 residues. The CDR3 coding sequence is TGTGCCAGCAGCTTAGCGAGACTAGCGGGAGGGCCTAACTACGAGCAGTACTTC. Residues: CASSLARLAGGPNYEQYF.

The CDR3 region is CASSPSAGIRTGELFF. The CDR3 DNA reads TGCGCCAGCAGCCCATCCGCGGGGATCAGGACCGGGGAGCTGTTTTTT. The J gene is TRBJ2-2, the V gene TRBV4-1; TRBD2 is a possible D gene (6 bases). This CDR3 region has 16 residues. With 4 bases removed from V and 5 bases from J, the gap between germline ends came to 17 bases. Germline lookup yields CDR1 MGHRA and CDR2 YSYEKL.

The chain carries TRBV6-1 and TRBJ2-7; TRBD1 matches 9 bases. There are 15 residues in the CDR3. The trim removed 6 bases at V and 1 base at J, leaving 7 bases unmatched. Germline V gene lookup returns CDR1 MNHNS and CDR2 SASEGT. CDR3 amino acids: CASRKQGAPSYEQYF. CDR3 coding DNA: TGTGCCAGCAGGAAACAGGGGGCCCCTTCCTACGAGCAGTACTTC.

The chain couples TRBV19 to TRBJ1-5; TRBD1 is a possible D gene (5 bases). V was shortened by 5 bases and J by 1 base, with 12 bases between the two germline ends. This CDR3 contains 15 residues. Germline loops: CDR1 LNHDA, CDR2 SQIVND (reference sequence). The CDR3 DNA sequence: TGTGCCAGTAGTCTTTCAGGGCGAAGCAATCAGCCCCAGCATTTT. Amino acid sequence: CASSLSGRSNQPQHF.

The V and J genes are TRBV30 and TRBJ1-3, with TRBD1 matching 9 bases. This CDR3 has 13 amino acids. From germline, CDR1 is GTSNPN and CDR2 SVGIG (reference sequence). Losses at the gene ends were 8 bases for V and 4 bases for J; bases not matched to a gene: 6. In DNA form, the CDR3 reads TGTGCCGGGGGGACAGGGTTCGGAAACACCATATATTTT. This gives the protein CAGGTGFGNTIYF.